The 8 T cell receptor beta chains in this list originate from one sample, sequenced in a study of long-term antiretroviral therapy in people with HIV. The assay, immunoSEQ v3.0, was run at survey level. The repertoire was sequenced with immunoSEQ multiplex PCR; TCRdb's copy has only in-frame clones and lacks some. The data hold some 34,000 clones, with 90% to 97% observed a single time. The material sequenced was unsorted PBMCs, taken approximately 6.5 years after starting antiretroviral therapy. The source of these receptors is a man between 25 and 39 years old with HIV.

The chain employs TRBV9 and TRBJ2-6; 8 bases agree with TRBD2. V lost 4 bases and J lost 0; bases outside the gene matches: 9. The CDR3 runs 18 residues. Germline V gives CDR1 SGDLS, CDR2 YYNGEE. CDR3 in amino acids: CASSFRGGRNSGANVLTF. CDR3 nucleotides: TGTGCCAGCAGCTTTCGCGGGGGGCGAAACTCTGGGGCCAACGTCCTGACTTTC.

The J gene is TRBJ2-7, the V gene TRBV14, with D possibly TRBD2 on 5 matching bases. Trimming removed 3 bases from V and 7 bases from J, with 10 bases in between. This CDR3 region has 12 residues. Germline assignment: CDR1 SGHDN and CDR2 FVKESK. The CDR3 DNA is TGTGCCAGCAGCCACCGGGGTTGGGAGCAGTACTTC. This codes for CASSHRGWEQYF.

This chain joins TRBV9 and TRBJ1-2; 7 bases match TRBD1. The CDR3 spans 12 residues. The germline gives CDR1 SGDLS, CDR2 YYNGEE. J lost 7 bases, V lost 3 bases, and 3 bases had no gene match. The CDR3 reads CASSEGALGYTF. Written as DNA, the CDR3 is TGTGCCAGCAGCGAGGGGGCGCTTGGCTACACCTTC.

This clone was recorded once. This chain uses TRBV6-1 with TRBJ1-1; unclear D gene. There are 12 residues in the CDR3. Looked up from germline, CDR1 is MNHNS and CDR2 is SASEGT. With 6 bases removed from V and 1 base from J, the gap between germline ends came to 6 bases. CDR3 loop: CASRRQNTEAFF. As DNA, the CDR3 is TGTGCCAGCAGGAGGCAGAACACTGAAGCTTTCTTT.

This chain connects TRBV14 to TRBJ1-1; D gene ambiguous. The CDR3 runs to 11 residues. Germline CDR1 reads SGHDN; CDR2 reads FVKESK. V was trimmed by 4 bases and J by 1 base, leaving 1 base between them. CDR3 protein: CASSRNTEAFF. The CDR3 nucleotides are TGTGCCAGCAGCCGGAACACTGAAGCTTTCTTT.

This chain joins TRBV9 and TRBJ2-2, with D perhaps matching TRBD1 or TRBD2 (5 bases each). The germline V and J ends were trimmed by 0 bases and 3 bases, with 9 bases remaining between them. This CDR3 is built from 15 residues. Looked up from germline, CDR1 is SGDLS and CDR2 is YYNGEE. CDR3 sequence reads: CASSVAGGYTGELFF. The CDR3 region has the DNA TGTGCCAGCAGCGTAGCTGGGGGATACACCGGGGAGCTGTTTTTT.

The chain employs TRBV7-9 and TRBJ2-1; 11 nucleotides line up with TRBD2. The V gene end was trimmed by 10 bases and the J gene end by 3 bases; junction bases not matched to a gene: 2. The CDR3 consists of 13 residues. Germline CDR1 reads SEHNR; CDR2 reads FQNEAQ (reference sequence). Written as DNA, the CDR3 is TGTGCCACCGGGACTAGCGGCTACAATGAGCAGTTCTTC. It yields the protein CATGTSGYNEQFF.

This chain uses TRBV5-4 with TRBJ2-7; D perhaps matches TRBD1 (5 bases). V lost 1 base and J lost 6, with 20 bases in between. The CDR3 covers 16 residues. CDR1 is SGHNT, CDR2 YYREEE, per germline (reference sequence). In DNA form, the CDR3 reads TGTGCCAGCAGCTTGTTTGGTGGCCCTCCTGGGGCCGAGCAGTACTTC. It encodes CASSLFGGPPGAEQYF.